The entry below describes one T cell receptor beta chain. PCR was performed using 60 Vbeta and 13 Jbeta primers. The method was immunoSEQ multiplex PCR; TCRdb's version includes in-frame clones alone and lacks a portion of them. The sample lists some 150,000 clones, roughly 79% seen once, with over 4.5% in the top ten. This entry is derived from a study of cytomegalovirus exposure and HLA in healthy donors. The material sequenced was PBMCs. This TCR was recovered from a woman aged 18-35 years in good health and CMV-seropositive.

CDR3 region: CATSQREGRSGYTF. The DNA of the CDR3 is TGTGCCACCAGCCAAAGGGAGGGCAGGTCAGGCTACACCTTC. The J gene is TRBJ1-2, the V gene TRBV15; D remains unclear. CDR3 size: 14 residues. The V and J ends lost 5 bases and 8 bases respectively, with 18 bases between them. In germline, CDR1 is LNHNV, CDR2 YYDKDF (reference sequence).